This TCR beta chain was retrieved from a study of shared clonotypes between healthy human individuals. Study summary: Each donor had three CD4 naive, three CD4 memory, two CD8 naive and one CD8 memory plate.

With 1 base removed from V and 1 base from J, the gap between germline ends came to 10 bases. There are 15 residues in the CDR3. Germline V lookup: CDR1 SEHNR, CDR2 FQNEAQ (reference sequence). The study enrolled healthy HIV-negative adults without recent acute infections or vaccinations as donors. Sequenced by immunoSEQ multiplex PCR; TCRdb stores in-frame clones only, minus some. The sample lists some 2.3 million clones; about 92% were seen once. The rearrangement uses TRBV7-9 and TRBJ2-5; D not resolved. Sample: naive CD4+ T cells from PBMCs. This sample's subset: CD45RA+ positively selected. The TCR comes from a man between 18 and 35 years old in good health. Some clones in this sample may be carry-over from other donors' samples. The CDR3 DNA follows: TGTGCCAGCAGCTTAGTGGGTTTCAGCCAAGAGACCCAGTACTTC. This encodes CASSLVGFSQETQYF.